Shown below are 14 T cell receptor beta chains from a single sample sequenced in a study of post-analysis software for immune sequencing data. General study results and limits: TRBV5-6, TRBV5-1 and TRBV20-1 were among about 5 TRBV segments more frequent in patients than controls.

Presence of unique molecular identifiers characterized the TCR beta cDNA libraries. MiXCR, run by TCRdb on the PCR reads, gives a single entry per CDR3 protein. Among roughly 400,000 distinct CDR3 sequences listed, 39% were seen once. Their recognized antigens are unknown. The sequenced sample was blood. Source of these receptors: a girl aged 2 to 10 with multiple sclerosis.

This clonotype has more than one count but fewer than ten. The genes are TRBV24-1 and TRBJ1-2; D ambiguous. The germline V and J ends were trimmed by 2 bases and 5 bases, with 8 bases remaining between them. The CDR3 is 13 residues long. Germline-derived CDR1 and CDR2 are KGHDR and SFDVKD. CDR3 DNA: TGTGCCACCAGTGATTCCTATGGATATGGCTACACCTTC. Residues: CATSDSYGYGYTF.

The chain employs TRBV7-2 and TRBJ2-1; 13 bases are a match to TRBD2. The germline V gene encodes CDR1 SGHTA and CDR2 FQGNSA. J gave up 15 bases and V 5 bases, and 10 bases lay outside the gene matches. The CDR3 has 14 amino acids. In nucleotides, the CDR3 is TGTGCCAGCAGCCCCGGACTAGCGGGAGATATTCGGTTCTTC. Amino acid sequence: CASSPGLAGDIRFF.

The rearrangement links TRBV6-5 to TRBJ2-1, with 13 bases that match TRBD2. After removal of 5 bases from V and 5 bases from J, the junction contained 3 bases not matched to a gene. The CDR3 is 15 amino acids. Germline CDR1 reads MNHEY; CDR2 reads SVGAGI. The chain's CDR3 is CASSTGLAGDNEQFF. The CDR3 nucleotides are TGTGCCAGCAGTACAGGACTAGCGGGAGACAATGAGCAGTTCTTC.

This clonotype was recorded a few times. V is TRBV4-1 and J is TRBJ2-1; TRBD1 is a possible D gene (5 bases). The germline CDR1 and CDR2 sequences are MGHRA and YSYEKL. The CDR3 loop spans 13 amino acids. V was cut by 4 bases and J by 6 bases, with 10 bases left in between. CDR3 protein: CASSPDNSNEQFF. The CDR3 DNA reads as TGCGCCAGCAGCCCGGACAATTCCAATGAGCAGTTCTTC.

The rearrangement links TRBV6-5 to TRBJ2-5, with D perhaps being TRBD1 or TRBD2 (5 bases each). Per germline, CDR1 MNHEY and CDR2 SVGAGI. V was shortened by 4 bases and J by 11 bases, with 20 bases between the two germline ends. The CDR3 loop spans 14 amino acids. CDR3 region: CASSFGTRDAEQYF. CDR3 bases: TGTGCCAGCAGTTTCGGGACCCGCGACGCAGAGCAGTACTTC.

This clonotype has at least ten counts. This chain connects TRBV7-9 to TRBJ2-7; D could derive from TRBD1 or TRBD2 (5 bases each). Germline values: CDR1 SEHNR, CDR2 FQNEAQ (reference sequence). Between the trimmed V and J ends, which lost 5 bases and 2 bases, there was a span of 13 bases. This CDR3 comprises 14 residues. This CDR3 reads CASSPGTATYEQYF. The CDR3 bases are TGTGCCAGCAGCCCCGGGACCGCTACCTACGAGCAGTACTTC.

V and J are TRBV5-1 and TRBJ2-1; 11 nucleotides agree with TRBD2. The V and J ends lost 0 bases and 2 bases, in that order; junction bases with no gene match: 4. CDR1 is SGHRS, CDR2 YFSETQ, per germline. The CDR3 has 17 amino acids. For the CDR3, the DNA is TGCGCCAGCAGCTTGGCCAATAGCGGGGGGGCCTACAATGAGCAGTTCTTC. This sequence encodes CASSLANSGGAYNEQFF.

This clonotype appeared once. This chain uses TRBV25-1 with TRBJ1-2; possibly TRBD1 for D (6 bases). There are 13 residues in the CDR3. Between the trimmed V and J ends, which lost 7 bases and 0 bases, there was a span of 9 bases. Per the germline V gene, CDR1 is MGHDK and CDR2 is SYGVNS. CDR3 sequence reads: CASTGASNYGYTF. The DNA for the CDR3 is TGTGCCAGCACGGGGGCCTCTAACTATGGCTACACCTTC.

The rearrangement joins TRBV7-6 to TRBJ1-2; D remains ambiguous. Trimming took off 1 base at V and 5 bases at J, with 14 bases between the two ends. The CDR3 is made up of 15 amino acids. The V gene's germline CDR1 is SGHVS and CDR2 FNYEAQ. The CDR3 DNA is TGTGCCAGCAGCTTAGAAACAACTCCAACTTATGGCTACACCTTC. It translates to CASSLETTPTYGYTF.

A few counts support this clonotype. The J gene is TRBJ2-7, the V gene TRBV5-1; no reliable D call. The V and J ends lost 9 bases and 4 bases respectively, with 17 bases between them. The CDR3 spans 13 residues. CDR1 and CDR2 (germline): SGHRS, YFSETQ. The CDR3 reads CATHNEGSYEQYF. The CDR3 DNA is TGCGCCACCCATAATGAAGGGTCTTACGAGCAGTACTTC.

V usage is TRBV6-5 and J usage is TRBJ2-2, with 10 bases aligning to TRBD1. The CDR3 is 15 residues long. V gave up 2 bases and J gave up 4 bases; unmatched junction bases: 1. Germline CDR1 MNHEY, CDR2 SVGAGI. Here the CDR3 reads CASSYGTGVTGELFF. In DNA, the CDR3 is TGTGCCAGCAGTTACGGGACAGGGGTCACCGGGGAGCTGTTTTTT.

This clonotype was seen a few times. This sequence joins TRBV6-5 and TRBJ2-1; 9 nucleotides align to TRBD1. Germline-derived CDR1 and CDR2 are MNHEY and SVGAGI. The CDR3 is made up of 16 amino acids. With V trimmed by 0 bases and J by 4 bases, 4 bases remained unmatched. CDR3 residues: CASSYSGTGWYNEQFF. The CDR3 bases are TGTGCCAGCAGTTACTCAGGGACAGGGTGGTACAATGAGCAGTTCTTC.

The chain is built from TRBV12-3 or TRBV12-4 and TRBJ2-1; D remains ambiguous. The V gene lost 5 bases and the J gene lost 5 bases, with 13 bases spanning the gap. The CDR3 loop spans 14 amino acids. The CDR3 sequence is CASSVRKSNNEQFF. For the CDR3, the DNA is TGTGCCAGCAGTGTAAGAAAAAGCAACAATGAGCAGTTCTTC.

The chain has TRBV19 and TRBJ2-7; a possible D gene is TRBD2 (6 bases). Deletions cut 5 bases from V and 4 bases from J, with 12 bases between. Per the germline V gene, CDR1 is LNHDA and CDR2 is SQIVND (reference sequence). The CDR3 totals 13 residues. The CDR3 protein is CASSAGNLYEQYF. In nucleotides, the CDR3 is TGTGCCAGTAGTGCGGGGAATTTGTACGAGCAGTACTTC.